This T cell receptor beta chain is from a study of PD-L1 blockade in urothelial cancer. Assay: immunoSEQ multiplex PCR; the TCRdb copy retains only in-frame clones and omits some. The profile shows about 48,000 clones, approximately 80% of them singletons. The CDR3 contains 17 residues. Between the trimmed V and J ends, which lost 4 bases and 7 bases, there was a span of 23 bases. Germline CDR1 and CDR2: MGHRA and YSYEKL. The time point: peripheral blood 6 weeks after treatment start. This receptor was identified in a man between 65 and 79 years old with urothelial cancer. Sequenced material: PBMCs, taken around atezolizumab (anti-PD-L1) treatment. V gene TRBV4-1 combines with J gene TRBJ2-1, with a weak D call TRBD2 (5 bases). DNA of the CDR3: TGCGCCAGCAGCCCCGGGGTAGCGCGGTCCTATATTAATGAGCAGTTCTTC. Its translation is CASSPGVARSYINEQFF.